This is a list of T cell receptor beta chains from one sample in a study of neurological immune-mediated disorders. TCRdb reanalysed the 5' RACE reads using MiXCR and keeps one entry per CDR3 protein. This table has some 80,000 distinct CDR3 sequences, about 5.6% appearing once. The sequenced sample was PBMCs. The source is a woman in her fifties or sixties with multiple sclerosis. CDR3s leave out the opening cysteine and the closing phenylalanine or tryptophan. Only part of the rows carry a size: once, few, many, or a class if the clone is expanded.

cdr3_aa j_call v_call clone_size
ASTEWGRRGKGDTQY TRBJ2-3 TRBV7-2 many
SARELRQGGNKTQY TRBJ2-5 TRBV20-1 many
SVFRDRGPDTQY TRBJ2-3 TRBV29-1 many
ASSLGIGGADVETQY TRBJ2-5 TRBV11-1 many
ASSFGGEAKNIQY TRBJ2-4 TRBV7-9 many
ASSPGLAGGRSYNEQF TRBJ2-1 TRBV5-1 many
ASSLEGGNQETQY TRBJ2-5 TRBV11-2 many
ATSRVGRSAGELF TRBJ2-2 TRBV15 many
ASSALTRIRNNEAF TRBJ1-1 TRBV6-1 -
SAYRGLGYGYT TRBJ1-2 TRBV20-1 many
ASSLAGDPREQF TRBJ2-1 TRBV12-3/TRBV12-4 many
ASSYDAGAKNIQY TRBJ2-4 TRBV6-5 -
ASSLAGQGLGYT TRBJ1-2 TRBV7-8 many
ASSQSVLAYEQY TRBJ2-7 TRBV3-1 many
SARLGQGAHEQY TRBJ2-7 TRBV20-1 many
ASRRVRTDTQY TRBJ2-3 TRBV6-5 many
ASSSTGNNSPLH TRBJ1-6 TRBV7-9 many
ATSDWGARSTDTQY TRBJ2-3 TRBV24-1 many
ASSRSQGNSYEQY TRBJ2-7 TRBV12-3/TRBV12-4 many
ASSTQTSNYGYT TRBJ1-2 TRBV5-1 many
ASSLSGSYEQY TRBJ2-7 TRBV27 many
SAPGPGVTGELF TRBJ2-2 TRBV29-1 many
ASSQWVTYEQY TRBJ2-7 TRBV3-1 many